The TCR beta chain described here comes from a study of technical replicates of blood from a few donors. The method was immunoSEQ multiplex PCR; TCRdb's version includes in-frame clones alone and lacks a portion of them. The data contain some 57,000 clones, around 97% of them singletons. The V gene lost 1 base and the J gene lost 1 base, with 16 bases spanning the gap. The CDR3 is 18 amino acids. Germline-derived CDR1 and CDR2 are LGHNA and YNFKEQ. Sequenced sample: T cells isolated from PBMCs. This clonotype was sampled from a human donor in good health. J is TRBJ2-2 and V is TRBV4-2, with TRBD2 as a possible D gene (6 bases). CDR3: CASSQGLARTLNTGELFF. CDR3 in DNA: TGTGCCAGCAGCCAAGGGCTAGCGAGGACCCTGAACACCGGGGAGCTGTTTTTT.